The 8 T cell receptor beta chains listed next were all sequenced from one sample in a study of T-cell reconstitution after alpha-beta-depleted transplantation in children. The authors prepared the TCRbeta library with unique molecular identifiers. MiXCR was run by TCRdb on the PCR reads, yielding one entry per CDR3 protein. The sample carries approximately 640,000 distinct CDR3 sequences, 15% to 20% recorded once. The sequenced sample was PBMCs from the stem cell graft donor, obtained from the stem cell graft. The receptors here all came from a human donor who donated a stem cell graft to a child with acute myeloid leukemia.

This clonotype was observed at least ten times. CDR3 sequence reads: CSVEEHQGNEQFF. The CDR3 region has the DNA TGCAGCGTTGAAGAGCACCAGGGGAATGAGCAGTTCTTC. The chain employs TRBV29-1 and TRBJ2-1, with D perhaps matching TRBD1 (6 bases). CDR1 is SQVTM, CDR2 ANQGSEA, per germline. Trimming removed 0 bases at V and 7 bases at J, with 10 bases between. The CDR3 contains 13 residues.

This chain joins TRBV7-2 and TRBJ2-1; weak D call: TRBD1 (6 bases). CDR3 size: 14 residues. Deletions cut 5 bases from V and 7 bases from J, with 15 bases between. Looked up from germline, CDR1 is SGHTA and CDR2 is FQGNSA. The CDR3 DNA is TGTGCCAGCAGCACAGTGGGGGCCTCGAATGAGCAGTTCTTC. Protein sequence: CASSTVGASNEQFF. Looking up the rest from reference TRBV7-2 and TRBJ2-1 gives the full variable domain: GAGVSQSPSNKVTEKGKDVELRCDPISGHTALYWYRQSLGQGLEFLIYFQGNSAPDKSGLPSDRFSAERTGGSVSTLTIQRTQQEDSAVYLCASSTVGASNEQFFGPGTRLTVL.

This clonotype was counted ten times or more. The J gene is TRBJ1-1, the V gene TRBV27, with 12 bases matching TRBD1. This CDR3 has 15 residues. Germline assignment: CDR1 MNHEY and CDR2 SMNVEV (reference sequence). After removal of 3 bases from V and 5 bases from J, the junction contained 4 bases not matched to a gene. The CDR3 loop reads CASSLGQGAWTEAFF. The DNA of the CDR3 is TGTGCCAGCAGTTTGGGACAGGGGGCTTGGACTGAAGCTTTCTTT.

The chain links TRBV12-3 or TRBV12-4 to TRBJ2-5, with a tentative D call TRBD2 (6 bases). The CDR3 is made up of 14 amino acids. With 6 bases removed from V and 2 bases from J, the gap between germline ends came to 13 bases. CDR3 in amino acids: CASRGWDSQETQYF. CDR3 coding DNA: TGTGCCAGCAGAGGGTGGGACTCTCAAGAGACCCAGTACTTC.

This clonotype has only a few counts. Here the CDR3 DNA reads TGTGCCAGCAGCCATCGACTAGCGGGCATCCAAGAGACCCAGTACTTC. Protein product: CASSHRLAGIQETQYF. This chain joins TRBV7-7 and TRBJ2-5; 10 bases are shared with TRBD2. This CDR3 region has 16 residues. Looked up from germline, CDR1 is SSHAT and CDR2 is FNYEAQ (reference sequence). The J segment lost 1 base and the V segment lost 5 bases, leaving 7 bases of the junction unmatched.

The sample holds many counts of this clonotype. V and J are TRBV7-2 and TRBJ2-7, with 8 nucleotides matching TRBD2. Germline assignment: CDR1 SGHTA and CDR2 FQGNSA. The CDR3 spans 16 residues. V shed 0 bases, J shed 4 bases, and the junction held 8 bases outside the gene matches. The CDR3, as DNA: TGTGCCAGCAGCTTAGCGGGCAGGCGGGGGGAGTACGAGCAGTACTTC. This translates into CASSLAGRRGEYEQYF.

Many counts were recorded for this clonotype. The gene calls are TRBV20-1 and TRBJ1-2, with D tentatively TRBD1 (5 bases). Germline V gene lookup returns CDR1 DFQATT and CDR2 SNEGSKA (reference sequence). This CDR3 is built from 13 residues. V was pared by 6 bases and J by 2 bases, with 13 bases between. The CDR3 loop reads CSAMGTENYGYTF. The CDR3, as DNA: TGCAGTGCCATGGGGACGGAGAACTATGGCTACACCTTC.

J is TRBJ2-5 and V is TRBV12-3 or TRBV12-4, with D maybe TRBD1 (6 bases). CDR3 length: 15 amino acids. Between the trimmed V and J ends, which lost 5 bases and 3 bases, there was a span of 16 bases. CDR3 loop: CASSLRDKTKETQYF. DNA for the CDR3: TGTGCCAGCAGTCTCCGGGACAAGACTAAAGAGACCCAGTACTTC.